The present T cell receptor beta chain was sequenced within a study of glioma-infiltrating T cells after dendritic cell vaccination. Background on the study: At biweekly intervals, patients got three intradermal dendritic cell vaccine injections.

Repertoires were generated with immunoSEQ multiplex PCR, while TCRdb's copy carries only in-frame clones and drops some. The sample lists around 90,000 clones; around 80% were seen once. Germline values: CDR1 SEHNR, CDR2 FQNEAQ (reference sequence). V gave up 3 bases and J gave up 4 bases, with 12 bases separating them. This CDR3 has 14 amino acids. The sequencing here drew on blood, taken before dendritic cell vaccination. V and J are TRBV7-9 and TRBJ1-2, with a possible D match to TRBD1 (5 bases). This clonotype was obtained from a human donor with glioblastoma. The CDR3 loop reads CASSLTGGVYGYTF. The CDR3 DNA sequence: TGTGCCAGCAGCTTGACCGGGGGGGTCTATGGCTACACCTTC.